Listed here are 13 T cell receptor beta chains from one sample, sequenced in a study of tumor-infiltrating lymphocytes in primary liver carcinoma. RNA and DNA were co-extracted from about 20-30 mg of unsorted bulk tissue. A primer matching the constant region was used to make TCR beta cDNA from approximately 520 ng of total RNA. Three-round nested multiplex PCR performed with slightly modified ARM-PCR produced the TCR beta libraries. The study ran its first two PCR rounds for approximately 10 cycles each, using TRBV1-TRBV30 forward primers and a C-beta reverse primer. MiXCR, applied by TCRdb to the multiplex PCR reads, yields one record per CDR3 protein. This table holds approximately 110,000 distinct CDR3 sequences, 64% found once. Sequencing was done on a sample of liver tumor tissue from sampling region 3. Described subset: tumor region T3, left-lateral pole. All receptors derive from a woman in her sixties with primary liver carcinoma and hepatitis B virus infection.

This clonotype was counted a few times. The chain carries TRBV9 and TRBJ2-1; D gene unclear. With 0 bases removed from V and 5 bases from J, the gap between germline ends came to 6 bases. This CDR3 region has 13 residues. Germline CDR1 SGDLS, CDR2 YYNGEE. The CDR3 loop is CASSVADHNEQFF. As DNA, the CDR3 is TGTGCCAGCAGCGTAGCTGACCACAATGAGCAGTTCTTC.

About this clonotype itself: This may come from a read error, since a much larger clone is one base off. The chain couples TRBV4-2 to TRBJ2-7, with 7 nucleotides matching TRBD2. CDR1 LGHNA and CDR2 YNFKEQ come from the germline V gene. There are 16 residues in the CDR3. CDR3: CASNQESGTPSYEQYF. CDR3 nucleotide sequence: TGTGCCAGCAACCAAGAAAGCGGGACCCCCTCCTACGAGCAGTACTTC.

Note on this clonotype: A much larger clonotype is one base distant, so this may be a read error. Here the CDR3 reads CAISGRQGNERFF. DNA for the CDR3: TGTGCCATCAGTGGGAGACAGGGCAATGAGCGGTTCTTC. The V and J genes are TRBV10-3 and TRBJ2-1; 7 positions match TRBD1. Germline lookup yields CDR1 ENHRY and CDR2 SYGVKD. The CDR3 runs to 13 residues.

A few counts support this clonotype. The chain couples TRBV27 to TRBJ2-3, with 11 nucleotides matching TRBD2. CDR3 size: 17 residues. The V and J ends lost 4 bases and 5 bases, in that order; junction bases with no gene match: 11. In germline, CDR1 is MNHEY, CDR2 SMNVEV (reference sequence). The CDR3 region has the DNA TGTGCCAGCAGTTCTCGGACTAGCGGGCGCCGAATAGATACGCAGTATTTT. This codes for CASSSRTSGRRIDTQYF.

This clonotype was observed once. This sequence joins TRBV25-1 and TRBJ2-5; 8 bases match TRBD1. The germline gives CDR1 MGHDK, CDR2 SYGVNS. Losses at the gene ends were 7 bases for V and 1 base for J; bases not matched to a gene: 2. The CDR3 is 13 residues long. As DNA, the CDR3 is TGTGCCAGCACCAGGGGGCCCCAAGAGACCCAGTACTTC. Protein: CASTRGPQETQYF.

CDR3: CASGPGQWFAGELFF. DNA for the CDR3: TGTGCCAGCGGCCCCGGACAGTGGTTCGCCGGGGAGCTGTTTTTT. The rearrangement joins TRBV11-1 to TRBJ2-2; maybe TRBD1 (6 bases). There are 15 residues in the CDR3. Deletions cut 8 bases from V and 6 bases from J, with 19 bases between. Per the germline V gene, CDR1 is SGHAT and CDR2 is FQDESV (reference sequence).

In regard to this clonotype: At one end, the junction sequence differs from germline, possibly due to a read error. The chain employs TRBV11-2 and TRBJ2-5; no reliable D call. Germline V gene sequence: CDR1 SGHAT, CDR2 FQNNGV. CDR3 length equals 16 residues. The CDR3 coding sequence is TGTGCCAGCAGCTTGCGGCTAGAAGAGTACCAAGAGACCCACTACTTC. Encoded protein: CASSLRLEEYQETHYF.

The J gene is TRBJ2-7, the V gene TRBV7-9, with D tentatively TRBD1 (6 bases). Trimming removed 4 bases at V and 1 base at J, with 8 bases between. The CDR3 totals 13 residues. Germline lookup yields CDR1 SEHNR and CDR2 FQNEAQ (reference sequence). The CDR3 sequence: CASSSTGSYEQYF. The CDR3 nucleotides read TGTGCCAGCAGCTCCACAGGGTCCTACGAGCAGTACTTC. Filled out from reference TRBV7-9 and TRBJ2-7, the complete variable domain reads DTGVSQNPRHKITKRGQNVTFRCDPISEHNRLYWYRQTLGQGPEFLTYFQNEAQLEKSRLLSDRFSAERPKGSFSTLEIQRTEQGDSAMYLCASSSTGSYEQYFGPGTRLTVT.

Concerning this clonotype: The germline gene is not matched at one end of the junction; a read error may be the cause. The chain couples TRBV11-3 to TRBJ2-1; the match to TRBD2 covers 9 bases. This CDR3 is 16 amino acids long. From germline, CDR1 is SGHNT and CDR2 YENEEA. The DNA of the CDR3 is TGTGCCATCAGCGTGACTAGCGGAGGCCAATACAATGGGCAGTTCTTC. Translation: CAISVTSGGQYNGQFF.

Of note for this clonotype: This sequence may be a read error, since a much larger clone differs from it by one base. In DNA form, the CDR3 reads TGTGCCAGCAACTTGGGGCGGGGCTACACCGGGAAGCTGTTTTTT. Residues: CASNLGRGYTGKLFF. The chain recombines TRBV12-3 or TRBV12-4 with TRBJ2-2, with a tentative D call TRBD2 (6 bases). The CDR3 runs 15 residues.

The chain recombines TRBV7-3 with TRBJ2-1; 14 nucleotides align to TRBD2. Germline V CDR1 and CDR2: SGHTA, FQGTGA. This CDR3 spans 15 amino acids. The trim removed 6 bases at V and 5 bases at J, leaving 3 bases unmatched. In nucleotides, the CDR3 is TGTGCCAGCAGTCGGGGACTAGCGGGAGACAATGAGCAGTTCTTC. This encodes CASSRGLAGDNEQFF.

This clonotype was picked up one time. This CDR3 is missing its conserved last phenylalanine or tryptophan, likely due to a read error. The rearrangement links TRBV28 to TRBJ1-2; D call uncertain. The CDR3 runs to 12 residues. The germline V gene has CDR1 MDHEN and CDR2 SYDVKM. Trimming shortened V by 3 bases and J by 4 bases, and 6 bases separated the two germline ends. The DNA for the CDR3 is TGTGCCAGCAGTTTCGTTAGCTATGGCTACACCTCC. It codes for CASSFVSYGYTS.

Comment on this clonotype: It is likely a read error, because the conserved phenylalanine at the end of the CDR3 is missing. The rearrangement uses TRBV11-2 and TRBJ1-6; D call uncertain. Germline V gene data show CDR1 as SGHAT and CDR2 as FQNNGV. V lost 3 bases, J lost 10 bases, and 10 bases lay in between. The CDR3 consists of 13 residues. The CDR3 DNA is TGTGCCAGCAGCTTTGTAATGTACTCACCCCTCCACTCT. Protein sequence: CASSFVMYSPLHS.